This T cell receptor (beta chain) was captured in a study of blood T cell repertoires in COVID-19. Study background: Samples representing acute and convalescent COVID-19 were sourced from the United States, Italy and Spain.

Measured with immunoSEQ multiplex PCR; TCRdb has only the in-frame clones, and not every one. The repertoire has roughly 95,000 clones, almost 85% of them found once; the top ten carry under 7.5%. The CDR3 loop spans 13 amino acids. V lost 6 bases, J lost 7 bases, and 4 bases stayed unmatched. CDR1 and CDR2 from the germline V gene are MDHEN and SYDVKM. The sample comprised peripheral blood. The source of this sequence is a man aged 50 to 59 with active or convalescent COVID-19. The chain combines TRBV28 with TRBJ2-1; 9 positions match TRBD2. CDR3 residues: CASRAGGPNEQFF. The CDR3 region has the DNA TGTGCCAGCAGGGCGGGGGGGCCTAATGAGCAGTTCTTC.